Below, one T cell receptor beta chain is given with its context. Its antigen remains unknown. The sample is drawn from a study of vaccination and CD4 T cells after COVID-19. Study-wide background: The post-COVID samples were taken a median approximately 100 days after diagnosis, anywhere from 35 to 161.

Cultured CD4+ T-cell DNA underwent Oncomine TCR Beta short-read sequencing. TCRdb analysed the PCR reads with MiXCR anew, one entry per CDR3 protein. The top ten hold 8.5% to 9.5% of the sample, which has about 12,000 distinct CDR3 sequences, 55% to 75% seen once. In germline, CDR1 is SQVTM, CDR2 ANQGSEA. Between the trimmed V and J ends, which lost 4 bases and 0 bases, there was a span of 7 bases. The CDR3 covers 13 residues. The treatment is: approximately nine-day PBMC culture with coronavirus spike peptide pools or control peptides (ViraFEST assay). This sequence was found in a human donor who had recovered from COVID-19. The input for sequencing was CD4+ T cells from blood, cultured in vitro, taken before SARS-CoV-2 vaccination. The chain combines TRBV29-1 with TRBJ2-1; D is unclear. CDR3 sequence: CSVVRGSYNEQFF. CDR3 in DNA: TGCAGCGTTGTACGAGGCTCCTACAATGAGCAGTTCTTC.